These 8 T cell receptor beta chains were all obtained from the same sample, sequenced in a study of T cell responses to AZD1222 COVID-19 vaccine. The assay was immunoSEQ multiplex PCR, and TCRdb's table has in-frame clones only and misses some. The sample contains over 95,000 clones, approximately 88% of which appear only once. Sample: peripheral blood, taken 28 days after the second AZD1222 dose. The receptor set was obtained from an adult who received the AZD1222 COVID-19 vaccine.

The CDR3 bases are TGTGCCAGCAGTGAAGGGGATTCGGGGTACGAGCAGTACTTC. Translating it yields CASSEGDSGYEQYF. This chain links TRBV2 with TRBJ2-7; weak D call: TRBD2 (5 bases). This CDR3 is 14 amino acids long. Per the germline V gene, CDR1 is SNHLY and CDR2 is FYNNEI. Trimming took off 1 base at V and 4 bases at J, with 11 bases between the two ends.

The chain's CDR3 is CASSSGTGAQYF. The DNA for the CDR3 is TGTGCCAGCAGCAGCGGGACAGGGGCCCAGTACTTC. The chain joins TRBV7-9 to TRBJ2-5; 10 bases align to TRBD1. The trim removed 5 bases at V and 9 bases at J, leaving 3 bases unmatched. Germline CDR1 is SEHNR and CDR2 is FQNEAQ (reference sequence). The CDR3 runs 12 residues.

The chain couples TRBV6-5 to TRBJ1-2; possibly TRBD1 for D (5 bases). CDR3 length: 14 amino acids. CDR1 and CDR2 (germline): MNHEY, SVGAGI. V was clipped by 2 bases and J by 4 bases, with 11 bases between them. The DNA of the CDR3 is TGTGCCAGCAGTTACAAAGACAGATTCTATGGCTACACCTTC. Amino acid sequence: CASSYKDRFYGYTF.

The chain uses TRBV19 and TRBJ1-6; D ambiguous. From germline, CDR1 is LNHDA and CDR2 SQIVND (reference sequence). The ends were cut back, 2 bases at V and 10 bases at J, with 9 bases in the middle. The CDR3 sequence is 13 residues long. As DNA, the CDR3 is TGTGCCAGTAGTATAACAGAACGATCACCCCTCCACTTT. Translated: CASSITERSPLHF.

The V gene is TRBV11-2, the J gene TRBJ2-7; 11 positions agree with TRBD1. From germline, CDR1 is SGHAT and CDR2 FQNNGV. Losses at the gene ends were 5 bases for V and 4 bases for J; bases not matched to a gene: 7. The CDR3 has 15 residues. The CDR3 DNA reads TGTGCCAGCAGCCCCCGGGGGACAGGGGGTTACGAGCAGTACTTC. Its protein is CASSPRGTGGYEQYF.

The CDR3 here is CASSATGDEQFF. The DNA of the CDR3 is TGCGCCAGCAGTGCGACAGGGGATGAGCAGTTCTTC. The chain couples TRBV10-1 to TRBJ2-1, with 8 bases identical to TRBD1. With V trimmed by 4 bases and J by 8 bases, 1 base remained unmatched. The CDR3 is 12 amino acids. The V gene's germline CDR1 is WNHNN and CDR2 SYGVQD (reference sequence).

The chain joins TRBV7-8 to TRBJ1-2; unclear D gene. Germline CDR1 and CDR2: SGHVS and FQNEAQ. The CDR3 is made up of 13 amino acids. V gave up 1 base and J gave up 4 bases, with 7 bases separating them. The CDR3 DNA reads as TGTGCCAGCAGCTTAGTCCCCGGCTATGGCTACACCTTC. This gives the protein CASSLVPGYGYTF.

The CDR3 reads CASRDSSTDTQYF. CDR3 DNA: TGTGCCAGCAGGGATTCTAGCACAGATACGCAGTATTTT. This chain connects TRBV7-3 to TRBJ2-3; D call uncertain. The CDR3 runs 13 residues. In germline, CDR1 is SGHTA, CDR2 FQGTGA. V dropped 6 bases and J dropped 0 bases, with 7 bases sitting between them. Full variable domain (missing parts from reference TRBV7-3 and TRBJ2-3): GAGVSQTPSNKVTEKGKYVELRCDPISGHTALYWYRQSLGQGPEFLIYFQGTGAADDSGLPNDRFFAVRPEGSVSTLKIQRTERGDSAVYLCASRDSSTDTQYFGPGTRLTVL.